The 24 T cell receptor beta chains reported below all come from one sample, sequenced in a study of a mutant IDH1 vaccine in newly diagnosed glioma. No cognate antigen is known for these TCRs. The protocol was immunoSEQ multiplex PCR, while the TCRdb copy is restricted to in-frame clones and leaves out a portion. The sample holds tens of thousands of clones, around 81% seen once. Stated time point: week 35, safety follow-up. Doses of 300 ug of mutant IDH1 20-mer peptide were given with topical imiquimod. This material consisted of PBMCs, taken from a glioma patient whose treatment included an IDH1 peptide vaccine. The origin of the receptors is a man aged 35 to 55 with glioma.

CDR3 sequence reads: CASSLGTTQETQYF. CDR3 coding DNA: TGTGCCAGCAGCTTGGGGACTACTCAAGAGACCCAGTACTTC. The genes are TRBV5-5 and TRBJ2-5, with D possibly matching TRBD2 (6 bases). The CDR3 has 14 amino acids. V lost 0 bases and J 2 bases, leaving 8 bases between the germline ends. CDR1 is SGHKS and CDR2 is YYEKEE in the germline V gene (reference sequence).

Note on this clone: A junction end diverges from the germline sequence, so it may reflect a read error. The rearrangement uses TRBV5-6 and TRBJ2-7; 7 nucleotides align to TRBD1. CDR1 SGHDT and CDR2 YYEEEE come from the germline V gene. CDR3 length equals 13 residues. The CDR3 DNA reads as TGTGCCAGCAGCCCCGGGACAGAGTACGAGCAGTGCTTC. It is translated as CASSPGTEYEQCF.

The chain combines TRBV6-1 with TRBJ1-5; 8 nucleotides line up with TRBD1. The J segment lost 7 bases and the V segment lost 6 bases, leaving 5 bases of the junction unmatched. This CDR3 region has 13 residues. Per germline, CDR1 MNHNS and CDR2 SASEGT. The CDR3 DNA reads as TGTGCCAGCAGAGGACAGGGAGGGCAGCCCCAGCATTTT. Protein product: CASRGQGGQPQHF.

V is TRBV2 and J is TRBJ2-5, with TRBD2 matching 9 bases. TRBJ2-7 explains the end of the DNA better; the J call may be wrong. This CDR3 is 14 amino acids long. From germline, CDR1 is SNHLY and CDR2 FYNNEI. As DNA, the CDR3 is TGTGCCAGCAGTGGGACTAGCGCCTCCTACGAGCAGTACTTC. Translation: CASSGTSASYEQYF.

The chain has TRBV7-6 and TRBJ1-6; no reliable D call. The CDR3 covers 15 residues. Trimming cost V 1 base and J 0 bases, with 4 bases left between them. Germline V gene sequence: CDR1 SGHVS, CDR2 FNYEAQ. The CDR3 region has the DNA TGTGCCAGCAGCTTAGAAAGCTCCTATAATTCACCCCTCCACTTT. Translating gives CASSLESSYNSPLHF.

This rearrangement joins TRBV21-1 to TRBJ2-5; TRBD2 reflects the table's D call only, with no check against the DNA. TRBV21-1 is deemed a pseudogene. The CDR3 runs 18 residues. CDR3 sequence: CASSKSPWTSGRRETQYF. DNA for the CDR3: TGTGCCAGCAGCAAATCTCCGTGGACTAGCGGGAGAAGAGAGACCCAGTACTTC.

This clone was seen only once. The chain combines TRBV5-1 with TRBJ2-7; 11 bases agree with TRBD2. From germline, CDR1 is SGHRS and CDR2 YFSETQ. After removal of 4 bases from V and 6 bases from J, the junction contained 9 bases not matched to a gene. The length of the CDR3 is 15 residues. The DNA of the CDR3 is TGCGCCAGCAGCCAATCACTAGCGGGAGTATCCGAGCAGTACTTC. It yields the protein CASSQSLAGVSEQYF.

This clone turned up a few times. The genes are TRBV4-3 and TRBJ1-1; D not certain. V was clipped by 1 base and J by 6 bases, with 9 bases between them. This CDR3 has 13 residues. The germline V gene has CDR1 LGHNA and CDR2 YSLEER. CDR3 DNA sequence: TGCGCCAGCAGCCAAGCCAGGTTCGCTGAAGCTTTCTTT. It is translated as CASSQARFAEAFF.

J is TRBJ1-4 and V is TRBV12-1; the table's D gene call, TRBD1, was not cross checked with the DNA. TRBV12-1 is designated a pseudogene. The CDR3 spans 18 residues. The CDR3 protein is CASSFVPWASATNEKLFF. CDR3 coding DNA: TGTGCCAGCAGCTTTGTCCCGTGGGCCAGTGCAACTAATGAAAAACTGTTTTTT.

The chain uses TRBV10-3 and TRBJ2-7, with D perhaps matching TRBD2 (6 bases). Trimming removed 8 bases at V and 5 bases at J, with 16 bases between. This CDR3 contains 13 residues. Per the germline V gene, CDR1 is ENHRY and CDR2 is SYGVKD. CDR3 DNA sequence: TGTGCCATCTCGCGGGATCCACCCGACGAGCAGTACTTC. Amino acids: CAISRDPPDEQYF.

The J gene is TRBJ2-3, the V gene TRBV11-2; D uncertain. Trimming took off 1 base at V and 1 base at J, with 3 bases between the two ends. This CDR3 has 13 residues. CDR1 and CDR2 from the germline V gene are SGHAT and FQNNGV. The CDR3 DNA follows: TGTGCCAGCAGCTTAGCAGGCACAGATACGCAGTATTTT. Amino acids: CASSLAGTDTQYF.

V gene TRBV28 combines with J gene TRBJ1-4; D might be TRBD1 (6 bases). The CDR3 has 14 amino acids. CDR1 and CDR2 (germline): MDHEN, SYDVKM. Trimming took off 5 bases at V and 7 bases at J, with 14 bases between the two ends. The DNA for the CDR3 is TGTGCCAGCAGTACAGGGCAGAAGGGTGAAAAACTGTTTTTT. It codes for CASSTGQKGEKLFF.

The chain combines TRBV7-9 with TRBJ1-2; tentative D call: TRBD1 (6 bases). CDR1 is SEHNR and CDR2 is FQNEAQ in the germline V gene (reference sequence). V lost 1 base and J 4 bases, leaving 16 bases between the germline ends. The CDR3 length is 16 residues. Written as DNA, the CDR3 is TGTGCCAGCAGCTTAGGAGGGGGACGGACGACCTATGGCTACACCTTC. The encoded protein is CASSLGGGRTTYGYTF. Drawing the rest from reference TRBV7-9 and TRBJ1-2, the complete variable domain is DTGVSQNPRHKITKRGQNVTFRCDPISEHNRLYWYRQTLGQGPEFLTYFQNEAQLEKSRLLSDRFSAERPKGSFSTLEIQRTEQGDSAMYLCASSLGGGRTTYGYTFGSGTRLTVV.

This clone was counted a few times. This chain uses TRBV5-8 with TRBJ2-7; the D is unclear. Germline V gene data show CDR1 as SGHTS and CDR2 as YDEGEE. V was trimmed by 0 bases and J by 9 bases, leaving 10 bases between them. CDR3 length: 12 residues. CDR3 loop: CASSLDGQRQYF. The DNA of the CDR3 is TGTGCCAGCAGCTTGGACGGCCAGCGGCAGTACTTC.

The CDR3 protein is CASSLAQLNYGYTF. The DNA of the CDR3 is TGTGCCAGCAGCTTAGCCCAACTTAACTATGGCTACACCTTC. The V and J genes are TRBV7-2 and TRBJ1-2; D remains unclear. The CDR3 extends over 14 amino acids. CDR1 is SGHTA, CDR2 FQGNSA, per germline. V lost 0 bases, J lost 1 base, and 6 bases lay in between.

The V and J genes are TRBV7-9 and TRBJ2-7, with a tentative D call TRBD1 (5 bases). V was shortened by 6 bases and J by 2 bases, with 20 bases between the two germline ends. The CDR3 has 16 residues. CDR1 SEHNR and CDR2 FQNEAQ come from the germline V gene (reference sequence). CDR3 residues: CASSVSNRLLPYEQYF. Written as DNA, the CDR3 is TGTGCCAGCAGTGTTAGCAACAGGCTGCTTCCCTACGAGCAGTACTTC. The full variable domain, rest sourced from reference TRBV7-9 and TRBJ2-7, is DTGVSQNPRHKITKRGQNVTFRCDPISEHNRLYWYRQTLGQGPEFLTYFQNEAQLEKSRLLSDRFSAERPKGSFSTLEIQRTEQGDSAMYLCASSVSNRLLPYEQYFGPGTRLTVT.

The V call is TRBV4-2, the J call TRBJ2-1, with TRBD1 matching 10 bases. This CDR3 has 14 amino acids. Per the germline V gene, CDR1 is LGHNA and CDR2 is YNFKEQ. V shed 4 bases, J shed 10 bases, and the junction held 7 bases outside the gene matches. The CDR3 sequence: CASSPGQGTQEQFF. The CDR3 DNA is TGTGCCAGCAGCCCGGGACAGGGGACACAGGAGCAGTTCTTC.

This clone was counted only a few times. The gene calls are TRBV4-3 and TRBJ2-7, with 10 bases that match TRBD1. The germline V gene has CDR1 LGHNA and CDR2 YSLEER. The trim removed 0 bases at V and 3 bases at J, leaving 5 bases unmatched. The CDR3 totals 16 residues. CDR3 bases: TGCGCCAGCAGCCAAGATCGGGGGACAGGGGACTACGAGCAGTACTTC. Its protein is CASSQDRGTGDYEQYF.

The J gene is TRBJ2-7, the V gene TRBV5-6; 10 bases align to TRBD1. This CDR3 has 14 amino acids. V was pared by 1 base and J by 6 bases, with 4 bases of the junction left unmatched. From germline, CDR1 is SGHDT and CDR2 YYEEEE. In nucleotides, the CDR3 is TGTGCCAGCAGCTTGCCTGACAGGGGGCGCGAGCAGTACTTC. It is translated as CASSLPDRGREQYF.

This chain uses TRBV28 with TRBJ2-5, with D uncertain. V lost 5 bases and J 7 bases, leaving 11 bases between the germline ends. This CDR3 has 12 residues. CDR1 is MDHEN, CDR2 SYDVKM, per germline. DNA of the CDR3: TGTGCCAGCAGTCTTCCCTGGGGGACCCAGTACTTC. Its protein product is CASSLPWGTQYF.

The chain has TRBV14 and TRBJ2-2; possible D gene TRBD1, 6 bases. The V end lost 5 bases, the J end lost 5 bases, and 18 bases lay between the germline ends. This CDR3 contains 16 residues. Germline values: CDR1 SGHDN, CDR2 FVKESK. The CDR3 is CASSSRTVSYTGELFF. CDR3 bases: TGTGCCAGCAGCTCTCGGACAGTATCCTATACCGGGGAGCTGTTTTTT.

V is TRBV19 and J is TRBJ2-5; 7 bases are shared with TRBD1. Germline loops: CDR1 LNHDA, CDR2 SQIVND (reference sequence). J lost 3 bases, V lost 8 bases, and 12 bases had no gene match. The CDR3 has 15 amino acids. Here the CDR3 DNA reads TGTGCCAGTGGGGTGACAGGGCCTGGAAAAGAGACCCAGTACTTC. Translating it yields CASGVTGPGKETQYF.

This sequence joins TRBV7-3 and TRBJ1-1; D is possibly TRBD1 (5 bases). Germline V lookup: CDR1 SGHTA, CDR2 FQGTGA. The CDR3 length is 15 residues. Trimming left V 5 bases short and J 0 bases short, with 13 bases between. CDR3 sequence reads: CASSPGFLMNTEAFF. Written as DNA, the CDR3 is TGTGCCAGCAGCCCAGGGTTCCTTATGAACACTGAAGCTTTCTTT.

The chain employs TRBV15 and TRBJ2-5; 8 bases map to TRBD2. With the DNA end fitting TRBJ2-7 better, the J assignment may be wrong. Looked up from germline, CDR1 is LNHNV and CDR2 is YYDKDF (reference sequence). The CDR3 runs 15 residues. The CDR3 region has the DNA TGTGCCACCAGCAGTGGCCTAGCGGGCGCCTACGAGCAGTACTTC. It translates to CATSSGLAGAYEQYF.